The rows below give T cell receptor beta chains drawn from one sample of a study of T cell responses to AZD1222 COVID-19 vaccine. Sequencing used immunoSEQ multiplex PCR; TCRdb keeps in-frame clones, though not all of them. The sample yields some 130,000 clones, roughly nine tenths seen once. Material: peripheral blood, obtained on day 0 of AZD1222 vaccination. These receptors were obtained from an adult in good health. Each CDR3 is given with its conserved first and last residue. D genes are given only for firm matches. Not all rows give a size; the values are once, few, many and, for expanded clones, a class.

clone_size | cdr3_length | d_call | j_call | v_call | cdr3_nt | cdr3_aa
- | 17 | TRBD1 | TRBJ1-1 | TRBV28 | TGTGCCAGCATCGAAGGGACAGGGGTCTCCCTTTATGGTGAAGCTTTCTTT | CASIEGTGVSLYGEAFF
- | 14 | - | TRBJ2-3 | TRBV2 | TGTGCCAGCAGCCCCGCTTCTAGCTCCGATACGCAGTATTTT | CASSPASSSDTQYF
- | 14 | - | TRBJ1-5 | TRBV10-3 | TGTGCCACCCATCCCGTAGGGGCCAATCAGCCCCAGCATTTT | CATHPVGANQPQHF
- | 14 | - | TRBJ1-4 | TRBV6-4 | TGTGCCAGCAGTGTGGACACGTTTAATGAAAAACTGTTTTTT | CASSVDTFNEKLFF
- | 16 | - | TRBJ2-3 | TRBV9 | TGTGCCAGCAGTAGCAATCCGGGTCGTCAAAGGGATACGCAGTATTTT | CASSSNPGRQRDTQYF
- | 16 | - | TRBJ2-1 | TRBV21-1 | TGTGCCAGCAGCTCTCCTCCGGTCCCTCGCGGCAATGAGCAGTTCTTC | CASSSPPVPRGNEQFF
- | 14 | - | TRBJ1-2 | TRBV6-6 | TGTGCCAGCAGTTACGGGGGCGCATCGAATGGCTACACCTTC | CASSYGGASNGYTF
- | 15 | - | TRBJ1-6 | TRBV6-6 | TGTGCCAGCAGTTACGGGTCCCAGGGGAATTCACCCCTCCACTTT | CASSYGSQGNSPLHF
- | 15 | - | TRBJ1-1 | TRBV29-1 | TGCAGCGTTGTCCCCTCACACTTGGTGAACACTGAAGCTTTCTTT | CSVVPSHLVNTEAFF
- | 13 | - | TRBJ1-5 | TRBV20-1 | TGCAGTGCTAGTTCCGGAAAAAATCAGCCCCAGCATTTT | CSASSGKNQPQHF
once | 15 | - | TRBJ1-5 | TRBV18 | TGTGCCAGCTCACCGCGGGATTATAGCAATCAGCCCCAGCATTTT | CASSPRDYSNQPQHF
- | 12 | - | TRBJ2-7 | TRBV30 | TGTGCCTGTTTTACGGCCTCCTACGAGCAGTACTTC | CACFTASYEQYF
- | 13 | - | TRBJ1-1 | TRBV27 | TGTGCCAGCAGTTTAAGGGGTAGCACTGAAGCTTTCTTT | CASSLRGSTEAFF
- | 12 | - | TRBJ1-2 | TRBV5-1 | TGCGCCAGCAGCTTGGGGTCCGAGGGCTACACCTTC | CASSLGSEGYTF
- | 14 | - | TRBJ2-7 | TRBV6-5 | TGTGCCAGCCGGGGCAGTAGGAACCTCTACGAGCAGTACTTC | CASRGSRNLYEQYF
- | 12 | - | TRBJ2-7 | TRBV6-5 | TGTGCCAGCAGTTTGGCGGCCTACGAGCAGTACTTC | CASSLAAYEQYF
- | 11 | - | TRBJ1-2 | TRBV28 | TGTGCCACCAGTAGTGGGGATGGCTACACCTTC | CATSSGDGYTF
- | 13 | - | TRBJ1-4 | TRBV2 | TGTGCCAGCAGGGGACCTCCCGATGAAAAACTGTTTTTT | CASRGPPDEKLFF
- | 15 | - | TRBJ1-1 | TRBV5-4 | TGTGCCAGCAGCTTCAGGGCAGGGGTTGGCACTGAAGCTTTCTTT | CASSFRAGVGTEAFF
- | 13 | - | TRBJ2-5 | TRBV2 | TGTGCCAGCAGGGGTAGAGTGGCAGAGACCCAGTACTTC | CASRGRVAETQYF
- | 16 | TRBD1 | TRBJ2-1 | TRBV9 | TGTGCCAGCAGCGTAGCTTTCGGGACAGGCGCCAATGAGCAGTTCTTC | CASSVAFGTGANEQFF
few | 12 | - | TRBJ2-7 | TRBV11-2 | TGTGCCAGCAGCTCCTTGGACATAGAGCAGTACTTC | CASSSLDIEQYF
- | 13 | - | TRBJ1-1 | TRBV7-3 | TGTGCCAGCAGCTTCCGGGCAAACGCTGAAGCTTTCTTT | CASSFRANAEAFF
- | 17 | TRBD2 | TRBJ2-2 | TRBV10-3 | TGTGCCATCAGTGAGACTGGCGGGGGGCGGAACACCGGGGAGCTGTTTTTT | CAISETGGGRNTGELFF
- | 18 | - | TRBJ1-6 | TRBV6-1 | TGTGCCAGCAGTGAAGTGGGACCGCCGAGCTCCTATAATTCACCCCTCCACTTT | CASSEVGPPSSYNSPLHF
- | 15 | TRBD2 | TRBJ2-5 | TRBV2 | TGTGCCAGCAGTGAATTGGGCGGGGGGCAAGAGACCCAGTACTTC | CASSELGGGQETQYF
- | 11 | - | TRBJ1-2 | TRBV6-5 | TGTGCCAGTGGTTCTAACTATGGCTACACCTTC | CASGSNYGYTF
- | 15 | - | TRBJ1-5 | TRBV7-2 | TGTGCCAGCAGCTTATCTGCAGTCCCCAATCAGCCCCAGCATTTT | CASSLSAVPNQPQHF